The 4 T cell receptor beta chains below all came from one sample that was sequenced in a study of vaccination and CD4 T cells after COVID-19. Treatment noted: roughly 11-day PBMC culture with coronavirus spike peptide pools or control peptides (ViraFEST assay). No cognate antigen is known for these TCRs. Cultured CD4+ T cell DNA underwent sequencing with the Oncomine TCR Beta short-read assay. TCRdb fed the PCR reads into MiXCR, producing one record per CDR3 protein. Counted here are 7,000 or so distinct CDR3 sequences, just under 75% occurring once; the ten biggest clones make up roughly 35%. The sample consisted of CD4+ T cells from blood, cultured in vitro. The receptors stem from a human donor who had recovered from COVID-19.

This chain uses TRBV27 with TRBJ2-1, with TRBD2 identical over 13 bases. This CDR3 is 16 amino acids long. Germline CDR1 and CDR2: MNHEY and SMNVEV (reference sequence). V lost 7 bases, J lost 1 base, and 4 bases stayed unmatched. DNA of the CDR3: TGTGCCAGCAAGAAACTAGCGGGAGGGTCCTACAATGAGCAGTTCTTC. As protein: CASKKLAGGSYNEQFF.

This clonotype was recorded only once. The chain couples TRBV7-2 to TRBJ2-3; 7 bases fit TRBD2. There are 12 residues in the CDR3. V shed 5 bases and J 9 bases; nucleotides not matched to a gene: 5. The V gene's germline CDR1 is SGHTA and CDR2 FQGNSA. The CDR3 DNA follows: TGTGCCAGCAGCGTCTCCGGGGGGACGCAGTATTTT. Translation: CASSVSGGTQYF.

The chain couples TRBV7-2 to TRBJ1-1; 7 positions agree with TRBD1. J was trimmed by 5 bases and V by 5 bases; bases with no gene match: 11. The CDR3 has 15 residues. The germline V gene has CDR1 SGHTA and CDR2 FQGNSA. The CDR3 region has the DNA TGTGCCAGCAGCCTAGGGGGGACAGCTCGGACTGAAGCTTTCTTT. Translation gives CASSLGGTARTEAFF. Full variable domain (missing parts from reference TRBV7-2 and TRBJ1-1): GAGVSQSPSNKVTEKGKDVELRCDPISGHTALYWYRQSLGQGLEFLIYFQGNSAPDKSGLPSDRFSAERTGGSVSTLTIQRTQQEDSAVYLCASSLGGTARTEAFFGQGTRLTVV.

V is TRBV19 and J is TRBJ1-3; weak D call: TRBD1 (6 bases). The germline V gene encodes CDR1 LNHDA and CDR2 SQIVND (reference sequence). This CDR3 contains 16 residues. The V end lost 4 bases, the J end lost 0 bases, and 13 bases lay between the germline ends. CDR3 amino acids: CASSTRTASSGNTIYF. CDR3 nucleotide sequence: TGTGCCAGTAGTACCCGGACAGCGAGCTCTGGAAACACCATATATTTT.